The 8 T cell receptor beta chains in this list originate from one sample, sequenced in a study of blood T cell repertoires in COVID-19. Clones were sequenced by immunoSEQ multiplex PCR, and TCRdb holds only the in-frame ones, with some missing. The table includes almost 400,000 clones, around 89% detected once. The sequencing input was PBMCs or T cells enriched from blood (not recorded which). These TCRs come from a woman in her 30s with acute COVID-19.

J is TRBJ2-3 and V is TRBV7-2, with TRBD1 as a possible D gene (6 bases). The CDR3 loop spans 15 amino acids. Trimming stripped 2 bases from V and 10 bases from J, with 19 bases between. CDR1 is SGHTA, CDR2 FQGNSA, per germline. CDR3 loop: CASSLPGDALRAQYF. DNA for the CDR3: TGTGCCAGCAGCTTACCAGGGGACGCCCTAAGGGCGCAGTATTTT.

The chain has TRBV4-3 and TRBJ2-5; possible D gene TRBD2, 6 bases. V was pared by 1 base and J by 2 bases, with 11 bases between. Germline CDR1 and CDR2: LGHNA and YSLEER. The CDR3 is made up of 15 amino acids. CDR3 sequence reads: CASSQVAGGQETQYF. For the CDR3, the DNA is TGCGCCAGCAGCCAAGTGGCCGGGGGACAAGAGACCCAGTACTTC.

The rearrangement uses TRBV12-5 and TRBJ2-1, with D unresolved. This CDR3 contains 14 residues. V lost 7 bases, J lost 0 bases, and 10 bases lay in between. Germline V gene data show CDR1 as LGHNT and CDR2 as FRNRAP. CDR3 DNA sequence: TGTGCTAGTGCCATCTGGAGCTCCTACAATGAGCAGTTCTTC. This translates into CASAIWSSYNEQFF.

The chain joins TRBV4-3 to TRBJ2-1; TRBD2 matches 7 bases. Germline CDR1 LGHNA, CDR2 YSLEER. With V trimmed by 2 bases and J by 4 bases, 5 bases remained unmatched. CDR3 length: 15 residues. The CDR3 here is CASSQSRGVYNEQFF. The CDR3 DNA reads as TGCGCCAGCAGCCAATCCCGGGGGGTATACAATGAGCAGTTCTTC.

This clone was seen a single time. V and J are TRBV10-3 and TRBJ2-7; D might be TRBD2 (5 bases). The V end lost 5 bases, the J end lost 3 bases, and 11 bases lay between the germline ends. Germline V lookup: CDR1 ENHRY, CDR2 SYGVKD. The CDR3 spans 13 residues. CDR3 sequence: CAISSDSYYEQYF. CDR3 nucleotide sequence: TGTGCCATCAGTTCGGACTCATACTACGAGCAGTACTTC.

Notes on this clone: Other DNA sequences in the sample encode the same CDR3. CDR3 sequence (DNA): TGTGCCAGCAGTGTTGAGGGTTACGAGCAGTACTTC. This translates into CASSVEGYEQYF. V is TRBV2 and J is TRBJ2-7, with a possible D match to TRBD2 (5 bases). The CDR3 is 12 amino acids. Per the germline V gene, CDR1 is SNHLY and CDR2 is FYNNEI. V was shortened by 4 bases and J by 4 bases, with 8 bases between the two germline ends.

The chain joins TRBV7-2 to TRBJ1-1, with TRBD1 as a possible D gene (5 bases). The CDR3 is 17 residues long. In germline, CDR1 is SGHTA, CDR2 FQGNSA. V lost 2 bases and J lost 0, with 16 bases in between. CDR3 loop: CASSLYKGLNMNTEAFF. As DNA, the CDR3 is TGTGCCAGCAGCTTATATAAGGGACTGAACATGAACACTGAAGCTTTCTTT.

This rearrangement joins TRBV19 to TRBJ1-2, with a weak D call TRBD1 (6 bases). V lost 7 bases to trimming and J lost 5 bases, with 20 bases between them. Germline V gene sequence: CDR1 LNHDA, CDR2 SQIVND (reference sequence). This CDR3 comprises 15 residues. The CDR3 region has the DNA TGTGCCAGTACCAAGATCCGGGACATCCCGTATGGCTACACCTTC. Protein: CASTKIRDIPYGYTF.